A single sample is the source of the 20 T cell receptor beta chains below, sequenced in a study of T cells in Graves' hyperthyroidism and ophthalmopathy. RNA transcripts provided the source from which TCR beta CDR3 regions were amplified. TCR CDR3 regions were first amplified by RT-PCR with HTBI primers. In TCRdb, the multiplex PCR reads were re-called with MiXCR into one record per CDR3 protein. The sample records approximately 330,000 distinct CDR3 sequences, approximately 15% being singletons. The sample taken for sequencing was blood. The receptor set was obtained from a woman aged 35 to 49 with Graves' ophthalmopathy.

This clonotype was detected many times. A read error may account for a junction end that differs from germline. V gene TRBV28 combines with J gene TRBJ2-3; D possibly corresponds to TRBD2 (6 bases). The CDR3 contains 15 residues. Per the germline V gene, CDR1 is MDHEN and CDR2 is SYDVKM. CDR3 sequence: CASTPDSGYTGTQYF. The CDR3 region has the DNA TGTGCCAGCACCCCTGATAGCGGATACACAGGTACGCAGTATTTT. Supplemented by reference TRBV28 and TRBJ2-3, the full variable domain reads DVKVTQSSRYLVKRTGEKVFLECVQDMDHENMFWYRQDPGLGLRLIYFSYDVKMKEKGDIPEGYSVSREKKERFSLILESASTNQTSMYLCASTPDSGYTGTQYFGPGTRLTVL.

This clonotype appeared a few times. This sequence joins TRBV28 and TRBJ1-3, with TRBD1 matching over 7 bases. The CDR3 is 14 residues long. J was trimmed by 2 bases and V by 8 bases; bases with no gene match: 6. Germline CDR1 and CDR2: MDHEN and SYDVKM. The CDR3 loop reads CASGEGAAGNTIYF. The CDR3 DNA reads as TGTGCCAGCGGTGAGGGGGCGGCTGGAAACACCATATATTTT.

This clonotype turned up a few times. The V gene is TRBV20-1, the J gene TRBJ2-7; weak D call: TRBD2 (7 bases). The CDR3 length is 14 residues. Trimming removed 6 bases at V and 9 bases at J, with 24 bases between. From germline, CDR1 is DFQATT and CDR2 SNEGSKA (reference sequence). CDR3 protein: CSAAGTPSGEGQYF. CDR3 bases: TGCAGTGCCGCAGGGACACCGAGCGGGGAAGGGCAGTACTTC.

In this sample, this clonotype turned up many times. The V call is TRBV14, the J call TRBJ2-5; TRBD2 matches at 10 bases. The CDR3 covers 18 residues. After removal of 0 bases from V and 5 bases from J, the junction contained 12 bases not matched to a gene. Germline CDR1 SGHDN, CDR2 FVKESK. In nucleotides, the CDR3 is TGTGCCAGCAGCCAAGATTCAAGGCTAGCGGGAGCGCGGGAGACCCAGTACTTC. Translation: CASSQDSRLAGARETQYF.

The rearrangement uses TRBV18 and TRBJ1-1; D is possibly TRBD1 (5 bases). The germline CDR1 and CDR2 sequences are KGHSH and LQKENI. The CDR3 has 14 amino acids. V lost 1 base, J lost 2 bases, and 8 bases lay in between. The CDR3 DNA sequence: TGTGCCAGCTCACCACAGGGGATAAACACTGAAGCTTTCTTT. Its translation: CASSPQGINTEAFF.

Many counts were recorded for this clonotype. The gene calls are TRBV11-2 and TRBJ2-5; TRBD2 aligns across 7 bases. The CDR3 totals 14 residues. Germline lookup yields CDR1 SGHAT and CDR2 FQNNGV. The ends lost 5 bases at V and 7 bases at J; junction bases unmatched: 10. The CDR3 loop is CASSRDGPGGTQYF. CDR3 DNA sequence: TGTGCCAGCAGCCGGGACGGGCCGGGGGGGACCCAGTACTTC.

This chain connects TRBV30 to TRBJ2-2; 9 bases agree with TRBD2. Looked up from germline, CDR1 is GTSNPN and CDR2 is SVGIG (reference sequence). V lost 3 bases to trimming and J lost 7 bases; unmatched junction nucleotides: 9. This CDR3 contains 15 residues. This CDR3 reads CAWSSPSGMIGELFF. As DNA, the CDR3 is TGTGCCTGGAGCTCCCCTAGCGGGATGATCGGGGAGCTGTTTTTT.

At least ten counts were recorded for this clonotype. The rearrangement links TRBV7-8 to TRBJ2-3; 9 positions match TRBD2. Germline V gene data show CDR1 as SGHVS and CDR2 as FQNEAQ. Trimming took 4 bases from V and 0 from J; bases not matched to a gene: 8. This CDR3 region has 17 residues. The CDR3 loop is CASSSIRLAASTDTQYF. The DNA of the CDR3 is TGTGCCAGCAGCTCCATCAGACTAGCGGCTAGCACAGATACGCAGTATTTT.

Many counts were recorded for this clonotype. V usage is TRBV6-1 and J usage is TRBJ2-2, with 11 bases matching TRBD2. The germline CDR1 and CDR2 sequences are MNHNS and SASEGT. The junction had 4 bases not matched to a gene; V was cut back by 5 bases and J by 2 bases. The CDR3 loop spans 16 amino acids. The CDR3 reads CASSSLAGGNTGELFF. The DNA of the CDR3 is TGTGCCAGCAGTTCCCTAGCGGGGGGAAACACCGGGGAGCTGTTTTTT.

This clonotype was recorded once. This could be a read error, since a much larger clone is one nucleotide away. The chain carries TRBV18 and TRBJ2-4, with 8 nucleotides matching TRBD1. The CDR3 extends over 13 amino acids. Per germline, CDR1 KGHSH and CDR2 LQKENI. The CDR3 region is CVSSPGQEDIQYF. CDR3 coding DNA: TGTGTCAGCTCACCGGGACAGGAGGACATTCAGTACTTC.

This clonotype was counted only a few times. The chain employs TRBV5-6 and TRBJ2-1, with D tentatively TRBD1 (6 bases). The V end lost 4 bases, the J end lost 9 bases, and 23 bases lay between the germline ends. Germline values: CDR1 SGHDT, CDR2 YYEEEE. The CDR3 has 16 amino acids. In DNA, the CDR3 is TGTGCCAGCAGCCCCAGACAGGCCTTGGGTCGCACTGAGCAGTTCTTC. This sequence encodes CASSPRQALGRTEQFF.

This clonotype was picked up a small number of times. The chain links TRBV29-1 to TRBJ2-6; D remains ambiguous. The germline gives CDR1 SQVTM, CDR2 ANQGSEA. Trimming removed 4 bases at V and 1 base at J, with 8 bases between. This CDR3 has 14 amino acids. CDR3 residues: CSVAVGSGANVLTF. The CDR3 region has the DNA TGCAGCGTTGCTGTAGGGTCTGGGGCCAACGTCCTGACTTTC.

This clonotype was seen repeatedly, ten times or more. The DNA for the CDR3 is TGTGCCAGCAGCCATAGTGTTGGGGGCGCTGAAGCTTTCTTT. Translating gives CASSHSVGGAEAFF. The V call is TRBV3-1, the J call TRBJ1-1, with D possibly being TRBD1 (6 bases). V dropped 3 bases and J dropped 6 bases, with 14 bases sitting between them. CDR1 and CDR2 from the germline V gene are LGHDT and YNNKEL (reference sequence). The CDR3 loop spans 14 amino acids.

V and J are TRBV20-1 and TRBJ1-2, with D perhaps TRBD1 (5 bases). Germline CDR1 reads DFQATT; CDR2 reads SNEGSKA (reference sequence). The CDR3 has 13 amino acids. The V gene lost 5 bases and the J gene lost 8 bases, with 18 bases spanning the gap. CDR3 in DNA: TGCAGTGCTGAGACCCGGTCCACAGGAGGCTACACCTTC. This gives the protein CSAETRSTGGYTF.

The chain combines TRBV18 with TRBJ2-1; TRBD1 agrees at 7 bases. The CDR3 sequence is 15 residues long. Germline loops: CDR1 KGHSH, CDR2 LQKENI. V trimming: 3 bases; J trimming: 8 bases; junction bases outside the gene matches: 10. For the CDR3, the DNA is TGTGCCAGCTCACCTCCCCTGGGGACAGCGTATGAGCAGTTCTTC. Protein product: CASSPPLGTAYEQFF.

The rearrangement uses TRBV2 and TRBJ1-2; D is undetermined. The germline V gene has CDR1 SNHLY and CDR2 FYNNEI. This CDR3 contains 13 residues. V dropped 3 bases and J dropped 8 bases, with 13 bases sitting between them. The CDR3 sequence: CASSDRVYEGYTF. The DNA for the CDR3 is TGTGCCAGCAGTGATAGGGTGTACGAAGGCTACACCTTC.

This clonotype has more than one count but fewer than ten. CDR3 in amino acids: CASSIGLAPTGELFF. In nucleotides, the CDR3 is TGTGCCAGTAGTATAGGACTAGCGCCCACCGGGGAGCTGTTTTTT. This rearrangement joins TRBV19 to TRBJ2-2; 8 bases fit TRBD2. The germline V gene encodes CDR1 LNHDA and CDR2 SQIVND (reference sequence). V shed 1 base and J 4 bases; nucleotides not matched to a gene: 2. The CDR3 runs to 15 residues.

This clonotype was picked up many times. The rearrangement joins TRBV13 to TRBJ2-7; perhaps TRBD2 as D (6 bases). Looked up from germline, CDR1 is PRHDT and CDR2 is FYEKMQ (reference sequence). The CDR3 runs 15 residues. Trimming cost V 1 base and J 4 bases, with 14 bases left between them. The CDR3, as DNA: TGTGCCAGCAGCTTAGCGGGGGAGTATCAGTACGAGCAGTACTTC. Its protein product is CASSLAGEYQYEQYF.

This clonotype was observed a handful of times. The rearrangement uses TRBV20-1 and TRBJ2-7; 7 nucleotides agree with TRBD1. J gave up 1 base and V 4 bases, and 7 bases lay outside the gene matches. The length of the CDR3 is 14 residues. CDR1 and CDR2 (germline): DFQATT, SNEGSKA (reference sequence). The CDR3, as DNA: TGCAGTGCTACGACCGGGACAGCGTCCTACGAGCAGTACTTC. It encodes CSATTGTASYEQYF.

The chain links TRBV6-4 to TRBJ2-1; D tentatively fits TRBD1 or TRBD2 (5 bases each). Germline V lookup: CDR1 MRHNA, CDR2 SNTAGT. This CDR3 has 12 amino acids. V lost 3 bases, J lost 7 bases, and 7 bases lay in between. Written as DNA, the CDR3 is TGTGCCAGCAGTGAAGGGGAGAATGAGCAGTTCTTC. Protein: CASSEGENEQFF.